This is a list of T cell receptor beta chains from one sample in a study of cytomegalovirus exposure and HLA in healthy donors. Measured with immunoSEQ multiplex PCR; TCRdb has only the in-frame clones, and not every one. The table has some 93,000 clones, 9.4% seen once; the top ten hold 4.5% to 6.5%. Sequenced input: PBMCs. These receptors all stem from a man aged 50 to 60 in good health and CMV-seropositive. Each CDR3 is given with its conserved first and last residue. The D gene is left open where the match is weak. Clone size is shown for a subset of rows, as once, few, many or a class of expanded clone.

>TRBV7-9|few|TRBJ2-7|-
TGTGCCAGCAGCCGCGCGTTGGAGCAGTACTTC
CASSRALEQYF
>TRBV5-4|-|TRBJ1-5|-
TGTGCCAGCAGCTTTGGGGGGGCTTCCAATCAGCCCCAGCATTTT
CASSFGGASNQPQHF
>TRBV4-2|few|TRBJ2-1|-
TGTGCCAGCAGCCAACAACTCGAGGGAGCGTCCTACAATGAGCAGTTCTTC
CASSQQLEGASYNEQFF
>TRBV29-1|-|TRBJ1-2|TRBD1
TGCAGCGTGCTCGACCGACAGGGGGCCTATGGCTACACCTTC
CSVLDRQGAYGYTF
>TRBV9|-|TRBJ2-2|TRBD2
TGTGCCAGCAGCGTACTGCCGGGACTAGTGGCCGGGGAGCTGTTTTTT
CASSVLPGLVAGELFF
>TRBV11-3|few|TRBJ2-2|-
TGTGCCAGCAGCTTAGTTTCGGCAGGTGACGGGGAGCTGTTTTTT
CASSLVSAGDGELFF
>TRBV28|-|TRBJ1-2|-
TGTGCCAGCAGTTCAGCCTCAGGAGGGAGGCATGGCTACACCTTC
CASSSASGGRHGYTF
>TRBV7-6|few|TRBJ2-7|TRBD2
TGTGCCAGCAGCTTAGTAACTAGCGGTTACGAGCAGTACTTC
CASSLVTSGYEQYF
>TRBV12-2|many|TRBJ1-6|-
TGTGCAAGTCGCTTAGGGAGTAAGGGGCAGCGCTATAATTCACCCCTCCACTTT
CASRLGSKGQRYNSPLHF
>TRBV28|-|TRBJ2-7|-
TGTGCCTCCCCCCCCACAGGGTTGTCCTACGAGCAGTACTTC
CASPPTGLSYEQYF
>TRBV10-3|-|TRBJ1-2|-
TGTGCCATCAGTGACCCACAGGGTACTAACTATGGCTACACCTTC
CAISDPQGTNYGYTF
>TRBV19|few|TRBJ1-2|-
TGTGCCAGTAGCTCCAGCGGGGGCTATGGCTACACCTTC
CASSSSGGYGYTF
>TRBV28|-|TRBJ2-7|-
TGTGCCAGCAGTTCCGGGACCTACGAGCAGTACTTC
CASSSGTYEQYF
>TRBV10-3|few|TRBJ1-2|-
TGTGCCATCAGTGAGTCGGGGGCGTGGGGCTACACCTTC
CAISESGAWGYTF
>TRBV18|-|TRBJ2-1|TRBD1
TGTGCCAGCTCACCGGGACAGGGGATCTCCTACAATGAGCAGTTCTTC
CASSPGQGISYNEQFF
>TRBV19|-|TRBJ1-2|-
TGTGCCAGTAGTAACTCCGGGAAAGGGGGCTATGGCTACACCTTC
CASSNSGKGGYGYTF
>TRBV30|-|TRBJ1-3|-
TGTGCCTGGAGCCGACCGGGGGGGGAGGGAAACACCATATATTTT
CAWSRPGGEGNTIYF
>TRBV6-1|-|TRBJ2-7|-
TGTGCCAGCAGTATAGGACAATACGTCTACGAGCAGTACTTC
CASSIGQYVYEQYF
>TRBV11-2|-|TRBJ2-5|-
TGTGCCAGCAGCTTAGCTACGATTCAAGAGACCCAGTACTTC
CASSLATIQETQYF
>TRBV13|many|TRBJ2-3|-
TGTGCCAGCAGCTTCCCCAGGTCGTATACGCAGTATTTT
CASSFPRSYTQYF
>TRBV5-1|-|TRBJ1-1|-
TGCGCCAGCAGCTATGGGGGCAGAACGCACACTGAAGCTTTCTTT
CASSYGGRTHTEAFF
>TRBV4-1|few|TRBJ2-3|-
TGCGCCAGCAGCCAAGGCGACGGGTCCCTCACAGATACGCAGTATTTT
CASSQGDGSLTDTQYF
>TRBV9|-|TRBJ2-2|-
TGTGCCAGCAGCGTAGTGGGGAGGAACACCGGGGAGCTGTTTTTT
CASSVVGRNTGELFF
>TRBV7-2|few|TRBJ2-7|TRBD1
TGTGCCAGCAGCAAAGATCCGGGACAGGGGGATCGAGGGGAGCAGTACTTC
CASSKDPGQGDRGEQYF
>TRBV21-1|few|TRBJ2-1|-
TGTGCCAGCAGCAAAGGGGGGCGGAAAAGTTTCTACAATGAGCAGTTCTTC
CASSKGGRKSFYNEQFF
>TRBV2|-|TRBJ2-1|TRBD2
TGTGCCAGCAGCCCCGGGACTAGCGGCTACAATGAGCAGTTCTTC
CASSPGTSGYNEQFF
>TRBV14|-|TRBJ2-1|TRBD2
TGTGCCAGCGGGCGGACTAGCGGGAGAAGGGAGCAGTTCTTC
CASGRTSGRREQFF
>TRBV27|few|TRBJ2-7|TRBD2
TGCGCCAGCAGTTGGACGCGGGGGACCTCCTACGAGCCGTACTTC
CASSWTRGTSYEPYF
>TRBV19|few|TRBJ2-7|-
TGTGCCAGTAGTCCTGGTGAGAGCGGTCGACGCGAGCAGTACTTC
CASSPGESGRREQYF
>TRBV5-6|-|TRBJ2-2|-
TGTGCCAGCAGCCTCATAACAGGGAGAGGTGGGGAGCTGTTTTTT
CASSLITGRGGELFF
>TRBV7-3|few|TRBJ2-6|-
TGTGCCAGCAGCCTAGGACAAAACCCCTCTGGGGCCAACGTCCTGACTTTC
CASSLGQNPSGANVLTF
>TRBV6-1|few|TRBJ2-3|TRBD1
TGTGCCAGCATGCCAGGGGGCGCGGGCACAGATACGCAGTATTTT
CASMPGGAGTDTQYF
>TRBV7-2|-|TRBJ2-7|-
TGTGCCAGCAGCTGGCAGCGGACCTACGAGCAGTACTTC
CASSWQRTYEQYF
>TRBV5-1|-|TRBJ1-1|-
TGCGCCAGCAGCTTACGGAGGCAGAACACTGAAGCTTTCTTT
CASSLRRQNTEAFF
>TRBV5-5|-|TRBJ1-4|-
TGTGCCAGCAGCTTGGAGAGCGATCGGGGTAATGAAAAACTGTTTTTT
CASSLESDRGNEKLFF
>TRBV6-6|few|TRBJ1-1|-
TGTGCCAGCAGTTACGCGTTAACGGTTGAAGCTTTCTTT
CASSYALTVEAFF
>TRBV6-1|many|TRBJ2-5|TRBD2
TGTGCCAGCAAGACTAGTCGGGGGGGAGAGACCCAGTACTTC
CASKTSRGGETQYF
>TRBV25-1|-|TRBJ1-2|TRBD1
TGTGCCAGCAGTGAAAAAGGGGGACAGGGTGAGAATGGCTACACCTTC
CASSEKGGQGENGYTF
>TRBV7-9|-|TRBJ2-5|TRBD2
TGTGCCAGCAGCTTATTAGGGGCGGGAGACCGGGAGACCCAGTACTTC
CASSLLGAGDRETQYF
>TRBV28|few|TRBJ2-5|-
TGTGCCAGCAGACCCACAGGGGGGGGAGAGACCCAGTACTTC
CASRPTGGGETQYF
>TRBV2|few|TRBJ2-7|TRBD2
TGTGCCAGCAGATACGGGACTATTTACGAGCAGTACTTC
CASRYGTIYEQYF
>TRBV29-1|few|TRBJ2-7|-
TGCAGCGTTACCATTGCCCTACAGGGATACGAGCAGTACTTC
CSVTIALQGYEQYF